This paragraph covers one T cell receptor beta chain sequence. This clone's antigen is unknown. Within one base of it there is no much larger clone, and no base qualities were kept. Other DNA sequences in the sample encode the same CDR3. TCRbeta CDR3 regions were amplified from genomic DNA by means of the immunoSEQ Assay, a bias-controlled multiplex PCR. As for the original processing: The number of nucleated cells in each sample was estimated from the amplification of reference gene primers within the assay. To quantify the absolute abundance of each unique TCRbeta CDR3 rearrangement, sequence reads were collapsed and filtered. For each sample, productive Simpson clonality was calculated by taking the square root of Simpson's diversity index across productive rearrangements. Not all clones reach the TCRdb copy of this immuneACCESS table, which keeps in-frame sequences only. Checked studies attribute under half of the gap to unresolved V genes and leave the rest unexplained. V, J and clone size reflect that table, while D and trimming were determined from the DNA. The sample includes 250,000 to 300,000 clones, with about 91% observed a single time. In total, the top ten clones hold over 6% of the sample.

Samples from volunteer blood donors who had recovered from COVID-19 were contributed by a second Seattle source. Whole blood was collected in K2EDTA tubes by collaborating institutions according to the institutions' own protocols. Collaborator samples were shipped for TCRbeta analysis as frozen whole blood, isolated PBMCs, or DNA extracted from either sample type. The sample originates from a study of blood T cell repertoires in COVID-19 (dated by TCRdb to the early 2020s). For the wider study: Collaborator samples came from the United States, Italy and Spain and covered acute and convalescent phases of COVID-19. The material from the prospective study consisted of cDNA or gDNA derived from T cells, B-cell-depleted T cells, or PBMCs. Deeply sampled blood TCRbeta repertoires from subjects exposed to, actively infected with, or recovered from COVID-19 were included in the dataset. The repertoires were released in a freely available public database intended as a resource for research on the immune response to SARS-CoV-2. Samples came from the ongoing ImmuneRACE study (first 160 participants) plus 1,254 subjects from 6 global collaborators. Nearly every sample came with metadata listing a de-identified subject ID, COVID-19 status, age in years and sex. Where available, HLA class I and class II types were taken from metadata supplied by the sample provider and were not determined by assay-based typing. Beyond this particular receptor, the publication reports: How much clinical and demographic metadata was included differed by source and by participant, and the metadata was provided uncurated.

Based on the germline V gene (reference sequence), the CDR1 and CDR2 sequences are LNHDA and SQIVND. The CDR3 holds 12 amino acids from the cysteine to the phenylalanine. Only CDR3 DNA remains: 36 bases, in frame from the first base. The junction carries 8 bases between V and J, which are trimmed by 7 bases and 2 bases respectively. Material for sequencing was peripheral blood. This sequence uses TRBV19 and TRBJ1-2, with the D gene uncertain. This TCR was sampled from a woman under 40 who had recovered from COVID-19. The CDR3 corresponds to CASTEGNYGYTF. The nucleotide sequence is TGTGCCAGTACTGAGGGAAACTATGGCTACACCTTC.